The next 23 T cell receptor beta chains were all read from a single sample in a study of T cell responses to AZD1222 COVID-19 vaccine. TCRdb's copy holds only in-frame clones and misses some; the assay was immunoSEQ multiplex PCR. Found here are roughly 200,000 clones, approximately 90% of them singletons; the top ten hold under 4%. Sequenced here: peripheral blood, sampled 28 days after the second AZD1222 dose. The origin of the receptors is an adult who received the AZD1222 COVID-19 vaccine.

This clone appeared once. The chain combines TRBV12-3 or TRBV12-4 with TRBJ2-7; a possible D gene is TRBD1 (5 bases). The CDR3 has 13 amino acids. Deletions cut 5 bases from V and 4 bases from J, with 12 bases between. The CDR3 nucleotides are TGTGCCAGCAGTAGGGGATTGGGTTACGAGCAGTACTTC. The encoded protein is CASSRGLGYEQYF.

CDR3 protein: CASSPIPGLVTDTQYF. The CDR3 coding sequence is TGTGCCAGCAGCCCGATCCCGGGACTAGTTACAGATACGCAGTATTTT. The genes are TRBV5-8 and TRBJ2-3, with TRBD2 matching over 8 bases. Trimming removed 4 bases from V and 3 bases from J; junction bases left unmatched: 10. Germline CDR1 is SGHTS and CDR2 is YDEGEE. CDR3 length equals 16 residues.

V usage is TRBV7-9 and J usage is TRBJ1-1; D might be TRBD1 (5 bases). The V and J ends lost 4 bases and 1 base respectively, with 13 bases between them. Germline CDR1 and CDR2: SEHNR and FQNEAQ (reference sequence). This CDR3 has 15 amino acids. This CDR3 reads CASSSSGPKNTEAFF. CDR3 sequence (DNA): TGTGCCAGCAGCTCTTCGGGACCGAAGAACACTGAAGCTTTCTTT.

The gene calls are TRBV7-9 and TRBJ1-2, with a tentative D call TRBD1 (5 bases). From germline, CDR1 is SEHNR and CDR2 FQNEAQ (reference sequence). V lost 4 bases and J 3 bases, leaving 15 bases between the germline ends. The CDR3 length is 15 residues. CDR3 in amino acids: CASSSYLTEDYGYTF. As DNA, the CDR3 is TGTGCCAGCAGCTCCTACCTGACAGAAGACTATGGCTACACCTTC.

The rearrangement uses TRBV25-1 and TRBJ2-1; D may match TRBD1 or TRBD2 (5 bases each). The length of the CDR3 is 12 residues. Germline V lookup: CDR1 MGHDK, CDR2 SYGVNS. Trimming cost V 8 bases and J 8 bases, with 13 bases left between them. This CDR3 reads CASHTGGDEQFF. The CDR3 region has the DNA TGTGCCAGCCATACTGGGGGAGATGAGCAGTTCTTC.

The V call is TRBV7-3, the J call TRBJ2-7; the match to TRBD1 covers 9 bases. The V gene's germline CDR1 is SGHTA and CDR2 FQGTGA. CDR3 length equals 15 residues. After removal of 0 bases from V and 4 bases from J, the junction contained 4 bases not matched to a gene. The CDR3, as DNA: TGTGCCAGCAGCTTAACCGGACAGGGGTTTTACGAGCAGTACTTC. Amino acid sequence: CASSLTGQGFYEQYF.

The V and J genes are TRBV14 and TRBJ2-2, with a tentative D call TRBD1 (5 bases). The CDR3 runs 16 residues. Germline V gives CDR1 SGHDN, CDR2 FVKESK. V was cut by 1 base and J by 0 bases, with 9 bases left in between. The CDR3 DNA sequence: TGTGCCAGCAGCCAAGGCGCAGGGCCGAACACCGGGGAGCTGTTTTTT. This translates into CASSQGAGPNTGELFF. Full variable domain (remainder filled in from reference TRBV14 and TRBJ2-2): EAGVTQFPSHSVIEKGQTVTLRCDPISGHDNLYWYRRVMGKEIKFLLHFVKESKQDESGMPNNRFLAERTGGTYSTLKVQPAELEDSGVYFCASSQGAGPNTGELFFGEGSRLTVL.

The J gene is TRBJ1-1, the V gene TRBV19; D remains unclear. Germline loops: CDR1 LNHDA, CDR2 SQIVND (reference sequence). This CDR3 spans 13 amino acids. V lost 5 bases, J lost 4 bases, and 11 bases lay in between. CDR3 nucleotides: TGTGCCAGTAGTTCCGCCTGGACCACTGAAGCTTTCTTT. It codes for CASSSAWTTEAFF.

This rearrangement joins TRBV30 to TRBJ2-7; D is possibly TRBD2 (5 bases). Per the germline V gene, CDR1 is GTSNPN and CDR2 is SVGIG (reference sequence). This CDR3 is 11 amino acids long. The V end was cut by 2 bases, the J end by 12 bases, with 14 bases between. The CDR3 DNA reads TGTGCCTGGAGTACGGGGAGTTCCCCGTACTTC. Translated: CAWSTGSSPYF.

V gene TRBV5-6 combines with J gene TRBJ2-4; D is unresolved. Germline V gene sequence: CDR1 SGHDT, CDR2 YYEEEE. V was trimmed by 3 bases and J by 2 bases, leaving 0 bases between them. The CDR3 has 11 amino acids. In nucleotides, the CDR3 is TGTGCCAGCAGCTCCAAAAACATTCAGTACTTC. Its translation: CASSSKNIQYF.

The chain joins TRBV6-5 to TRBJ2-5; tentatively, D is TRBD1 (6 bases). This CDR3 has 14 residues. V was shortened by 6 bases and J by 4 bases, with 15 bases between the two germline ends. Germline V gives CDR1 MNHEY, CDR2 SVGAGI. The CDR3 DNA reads TGTGCCAGCAGCACAACAGGGCCGGGAGAGACCCAGTACTTC. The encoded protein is CASSTTGPGETQYF.

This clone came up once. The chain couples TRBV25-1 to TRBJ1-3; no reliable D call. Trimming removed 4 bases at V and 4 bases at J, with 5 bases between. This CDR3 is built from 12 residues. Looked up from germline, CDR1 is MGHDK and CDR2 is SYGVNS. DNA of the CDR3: TGTGCCAGCAGTGTCCGGGGAAACACCATATATTTT. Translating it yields CASSVRGNTIYF.

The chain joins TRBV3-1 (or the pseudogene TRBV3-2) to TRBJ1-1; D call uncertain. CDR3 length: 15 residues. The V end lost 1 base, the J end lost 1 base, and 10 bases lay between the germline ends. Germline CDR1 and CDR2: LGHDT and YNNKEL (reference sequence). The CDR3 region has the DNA TGTGCCAGCAGCCAAGTCGGGCGGCCGAACACTGAAGCTTTCTTT. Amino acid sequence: CASSQVGRPNTEAFF.

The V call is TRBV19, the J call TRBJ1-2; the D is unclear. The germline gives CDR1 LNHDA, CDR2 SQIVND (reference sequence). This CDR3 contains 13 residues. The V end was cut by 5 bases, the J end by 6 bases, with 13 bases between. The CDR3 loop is CASSPRSRDGYTF. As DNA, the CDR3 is TGTGCCAGTAGTCCCCGGTCGAGGGATGGCTACACCTTC.

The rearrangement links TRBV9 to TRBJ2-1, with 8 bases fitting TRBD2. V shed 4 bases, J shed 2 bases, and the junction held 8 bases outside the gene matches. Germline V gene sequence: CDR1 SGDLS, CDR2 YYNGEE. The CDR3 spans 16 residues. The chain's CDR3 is CASSSGLAHTYNEQFF. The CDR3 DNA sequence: TGTGCCAGCAGCAGCGGACTAGCCCACACCTACAATGAGCAGTTCTTC.

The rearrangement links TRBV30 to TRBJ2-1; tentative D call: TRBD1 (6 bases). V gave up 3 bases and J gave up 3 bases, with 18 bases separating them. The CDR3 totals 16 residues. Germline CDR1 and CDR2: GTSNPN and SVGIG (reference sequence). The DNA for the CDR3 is TGTGCCTGGAGCCGACAGGACCGACGGGACTACAATGAGCAGTTCTTC. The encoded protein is CAWSRQDRRDYNEQFF.

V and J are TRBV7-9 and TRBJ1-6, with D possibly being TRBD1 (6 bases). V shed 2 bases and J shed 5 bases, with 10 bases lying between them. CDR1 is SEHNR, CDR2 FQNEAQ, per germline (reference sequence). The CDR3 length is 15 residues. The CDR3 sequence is CASSLIGGNNSPLHF. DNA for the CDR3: TGTGCCAGCAGCTTAATAGGGGGTAATAATTCACCCCTCCACTTT.

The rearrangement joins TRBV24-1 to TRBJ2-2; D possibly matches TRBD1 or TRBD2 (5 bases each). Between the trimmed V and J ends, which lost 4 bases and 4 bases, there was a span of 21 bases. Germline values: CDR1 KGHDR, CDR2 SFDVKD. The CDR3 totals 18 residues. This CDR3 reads CATSDPPTPGAGTGELFF. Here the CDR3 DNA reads TGTGCCACCAGTGACCCTCCTACCCCCGGGGCGGGCACCGGGGAGCTGTTTTTT.

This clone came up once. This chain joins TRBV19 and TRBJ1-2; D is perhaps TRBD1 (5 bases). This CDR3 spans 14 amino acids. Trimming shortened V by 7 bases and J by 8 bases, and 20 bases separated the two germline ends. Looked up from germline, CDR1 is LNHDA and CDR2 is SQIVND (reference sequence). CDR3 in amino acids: CASIQTGEFGGYTF. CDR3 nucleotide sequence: TGTGCCAGTATTCAGACGGGGGAGTTCGGCGGCTACACCTTC.

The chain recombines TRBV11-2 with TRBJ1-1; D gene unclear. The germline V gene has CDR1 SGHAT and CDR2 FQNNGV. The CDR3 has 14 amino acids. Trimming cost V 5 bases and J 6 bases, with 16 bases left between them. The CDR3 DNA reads TGTGCCAGCAGCCCAGACATTGTGGGTTCTGAAGCTTTCTTT. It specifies CASSPDIVGSEAFF.

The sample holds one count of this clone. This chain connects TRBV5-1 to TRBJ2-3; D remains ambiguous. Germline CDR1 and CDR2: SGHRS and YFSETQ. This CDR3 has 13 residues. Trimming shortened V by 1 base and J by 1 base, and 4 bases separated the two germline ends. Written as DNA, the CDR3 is TGCGCCAGCAGCTTGTGGGGCACAGATACGCAGTATTTT. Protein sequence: CASSLWGTDTQYF.

CDR3 in amino acids: CASNRRGQPQHF. The CDR3 nucleotides are TGTGCCAGCAACCGTAGGGGTCAGCCCCAGCATTTT. The chain couples TRBV2 to TRBJ1-5; D possibly corresponds to TRBD1 (5 bases). The V end lost 7 bases, the J end lost 6 bases, and 10 bases lay between the germline ends. The germline CDR1 and CDR2 sequences are SNHLY and FYNNEI. The CDR3 runs to 12 residues.

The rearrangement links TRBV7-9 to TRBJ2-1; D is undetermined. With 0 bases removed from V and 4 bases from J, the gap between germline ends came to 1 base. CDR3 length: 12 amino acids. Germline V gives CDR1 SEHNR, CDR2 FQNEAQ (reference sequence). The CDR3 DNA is TGTGCCAGCAGCTTAGCGTACAATGAGCAGTTCTTC. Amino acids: CASSLAYNEQFF. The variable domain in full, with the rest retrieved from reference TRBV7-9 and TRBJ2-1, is DTGVSQNPRHKITKRGQNVTFRCDPISEHNRLYWYRQTLGQGPEFLTYFQNEAQLEKSRLLSDRFSAERPKGSFSTLEIQRTEQGDSAMYLCASSLAYNEQFFGPGTRLTVL.